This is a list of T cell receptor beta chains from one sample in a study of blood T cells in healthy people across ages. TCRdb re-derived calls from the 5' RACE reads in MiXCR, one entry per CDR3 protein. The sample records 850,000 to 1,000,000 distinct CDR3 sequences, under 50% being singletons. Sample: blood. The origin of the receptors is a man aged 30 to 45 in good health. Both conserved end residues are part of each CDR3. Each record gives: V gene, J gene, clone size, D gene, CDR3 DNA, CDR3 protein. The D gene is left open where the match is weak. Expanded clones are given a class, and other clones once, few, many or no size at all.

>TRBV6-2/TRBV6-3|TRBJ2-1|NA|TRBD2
TGTGCCAGCGGGGTAGCGGGGGGAAATGAGCAGTTCTTC
CASGVAGGNEQFF
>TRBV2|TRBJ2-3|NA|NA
TGTGCCAGCATCCCCCAGCGCACAGATACGCAGTATTTT
CASIPQRTDTQYF
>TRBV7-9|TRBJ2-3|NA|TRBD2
TGTGCCAGCAGTCGGACTAGCGGGGTCACAGATACGCAGTATTTT
CASSRTSGVTDTQYF
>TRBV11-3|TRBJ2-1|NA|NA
TGTGCCAGCAGCCGATTTAAGGTGGGGGTAAACTACAATGAGCAGTTCTTC
CASSRFKVGVNYNEQFF
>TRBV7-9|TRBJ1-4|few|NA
TGTGCCAGCAGCTTAGCGGCGGCAGATATAAATGAAAAACTGTTTTTT
CASSLAAADINEKLFF
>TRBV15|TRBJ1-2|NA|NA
TGTGCCACCAGCCCCCTCCAATTTCGGACAGTCCCTGATGGCTACACCTTC
CATSPLQFRTVPDGYTF
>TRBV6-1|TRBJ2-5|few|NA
TGTGCCACCCTTCTCCCAGGGAAAGAGACCCAGTACTTC
CATLLPGKETQYF
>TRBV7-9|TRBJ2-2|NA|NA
TGTGCCAGCAGCCGGGAGATAAACACCGGGGAGCTGTTTTTT
CASSREINTGELFF
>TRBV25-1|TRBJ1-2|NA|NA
TGTGTCAGCAGTGGGCCTCCGGACTATGGCTACACCTTC
CVSSGPPDYGYTF
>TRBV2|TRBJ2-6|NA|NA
TGTGCCAGCATGACTAGCTCTGGGGCCAACGTCCTGACTTTC
CASMTSSGANVLTF
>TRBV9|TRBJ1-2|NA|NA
TGTGCCAGCAGCCCCGTCGGGGTTGGGGGCTACACCTTC
CASSPVGVGGYTF
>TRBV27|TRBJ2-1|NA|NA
TGTGCCAGCAGTTTCAGACAAACCTACAATGAGCAGTTCTTC
CASSFRQTYNEQFF
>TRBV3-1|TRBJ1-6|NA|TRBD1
TGTGCCAGCAGCCAATCAGGACAGGGAGCACCCCTCCACTTT
CASSQSGQGAPLHF
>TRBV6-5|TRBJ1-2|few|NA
TGTGCCAGCAGTTACGACTACTATGGCTACACCTTC
CASSYDYYGYTF
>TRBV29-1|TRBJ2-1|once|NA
TGCAGCGTTGGGGATTCGTGGAATGAGCAGTTCTTC
CSVGDSWNEQFF
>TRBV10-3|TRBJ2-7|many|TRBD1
TGTGCCATCAGCGAGGACAGGGACACCGAGCAGTACTTC
CAISEDRDTEQYF
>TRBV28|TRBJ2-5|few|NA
TGTGCCAGCAGTTCCCCTCAGTGGGGAGAGCAAGAGACCCAGTACTTC
CASSSPQWGEQETQYF
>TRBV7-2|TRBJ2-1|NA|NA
TGTGCCAGCAGCTTACAGAGGCGGAATGAGCAGTTCTTC
CASSLQRRNEQFF
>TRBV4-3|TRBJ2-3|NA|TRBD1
TGCGCCAGCAGCCAAAATGACAGGGGGCATGGAGATACGCAGTATTTT
CASSQNDRGHGDTQYF
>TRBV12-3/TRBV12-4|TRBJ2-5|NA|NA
TGTGCCAGCAGTTTATCCGGGGGGCTGATTCGAGAGACCCAGTACTTC
CASSLSGGLIRETQYF
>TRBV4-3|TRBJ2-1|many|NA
TGCGCCAGCAGCGACCGACTAGGGCCCAAACCCAATGAGCAGTTCTTC
CASSDRLGPKPNEQFF
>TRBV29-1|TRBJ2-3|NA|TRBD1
TGCAGCGTTGTAGCAGGGGGAGATACGCAGTATTTT
CSVVAGGDTQYF
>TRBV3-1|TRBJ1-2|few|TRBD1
TGTGCCAGCACTCCCAGCGGACAGGGTAACTATGGCTACACCTTC
CASTPSGQGNYGYTF
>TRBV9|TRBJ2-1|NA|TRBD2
TGTGCCAGCAGCGCCCTAGATGATACCGGGGGGGATGAGCAGTTCTTC
CASSALDDTGGDEQFF
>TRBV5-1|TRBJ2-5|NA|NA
TGCGCCAGCAGCTTGGACGCTACAGGGTATACGGAGACCCAGTACTTC
CASSLDATGYTETQYF
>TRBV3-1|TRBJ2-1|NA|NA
TGTGCCAGCAGCCAAGGGGGCTGGAGGGGTGAGCAGTTCTTC
CASSQGGWRGEQFF